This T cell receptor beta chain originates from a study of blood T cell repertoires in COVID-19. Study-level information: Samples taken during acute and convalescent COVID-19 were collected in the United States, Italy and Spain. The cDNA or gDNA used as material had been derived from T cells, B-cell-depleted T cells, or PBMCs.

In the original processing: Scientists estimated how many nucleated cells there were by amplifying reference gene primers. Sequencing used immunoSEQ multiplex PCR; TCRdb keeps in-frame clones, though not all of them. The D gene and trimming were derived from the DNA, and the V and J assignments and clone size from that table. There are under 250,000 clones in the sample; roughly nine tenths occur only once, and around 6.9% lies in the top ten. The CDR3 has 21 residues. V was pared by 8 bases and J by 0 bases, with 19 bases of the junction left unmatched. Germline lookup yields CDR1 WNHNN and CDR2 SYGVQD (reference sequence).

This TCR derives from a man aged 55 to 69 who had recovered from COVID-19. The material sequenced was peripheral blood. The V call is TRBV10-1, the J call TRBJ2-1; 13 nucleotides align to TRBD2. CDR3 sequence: CASRPRTSGSLCTSSYNEQFF. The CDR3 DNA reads TGCGCCAGCCGACCTCGGACTAGCGGGAGTCTTTGTACCAGCTCCTACAATGAGCAGTTCTTC.